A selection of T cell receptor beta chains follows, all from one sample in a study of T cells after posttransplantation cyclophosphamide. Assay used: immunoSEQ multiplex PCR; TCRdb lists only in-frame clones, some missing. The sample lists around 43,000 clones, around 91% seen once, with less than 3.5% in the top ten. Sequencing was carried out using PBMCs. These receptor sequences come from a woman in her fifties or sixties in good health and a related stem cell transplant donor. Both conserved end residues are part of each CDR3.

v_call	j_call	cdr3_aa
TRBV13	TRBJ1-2	CASSLVRNYGYTF
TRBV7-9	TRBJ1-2	CASSRITGTGRGFNYGYTF
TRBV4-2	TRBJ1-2	CASSQDSNSNYGYTF
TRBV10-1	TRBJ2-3	CASSPGAGGGTDTQYF
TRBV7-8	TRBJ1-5	CASSPDFNQPQHF
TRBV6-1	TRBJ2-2	CASSDETLNTGELFF
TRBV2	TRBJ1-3	CASSVENGGSGNTIYF
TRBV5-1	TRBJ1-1	CASSLQGMNTEAFF
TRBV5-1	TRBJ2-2	CASSSGTGELFF
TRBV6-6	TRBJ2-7	CASSYEGAPHEQYF
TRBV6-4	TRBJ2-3	CASSDGLAGGPDTQYF
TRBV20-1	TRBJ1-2	CLYRANYGYTF
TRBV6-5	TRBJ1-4	CASSYLSQGQGKLFF
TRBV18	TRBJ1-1	CASSPTGARGEAFF
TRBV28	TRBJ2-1	CASSFLLSNEQFF
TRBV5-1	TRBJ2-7	CASRGGTGRGAYEQYF